This T cell receptor beta chain came from a study of blood T cells in healthy people across ages. Primers used in a second PCR of roughly 6 to 11 cycles were a sample-barcoded 5' primer and a J-beta primer mix. With 12 random nucleotides, a template-switch adaptor tagged each individual cDNA molecule. TCRdb re-called the 5' RACE reads through MiXCR, storing one row per CDR3 protein. Of about 750,000 distinct CDR3 sequences in the sample, about 53% were seen once. CDR1 SQVTM and CDR2 ANQGSEA come from the germline V gene. Germline trimming cut 6 bases from V and 5 bases from J; bases unmatched to any gene: 12. This CDR3 comprises 14 residues.

Sequencing was performed on blood. The source of this sequence is a man aged 80 or over in good health. The chain couples TRBV29-1 to TRBJ1-1; TRBD1 matches 7 bases. This chain's CDR3 is CSVEGARRNTEAFF. CDR3 bases: TGCAGCGTGGAGGGGGCCAGGCGGAATACTGAAGCTTTCTTT. Based on the CDR3 plus reference TRBV29-1 and TRBJ1-1, the full variable domain is SAVISQKPSRDICQRGTSLTIQCQVDSQVTMMFWYRQQPGQSLTLIATANQGSEATYESGFVIDKFPISRPNLTFSTLTVSNMSPEDSSIYLCSVEGARRNTEAFFGQGTRLTVV.